A selection of T cell receptor beta chains follows, all from one sample in a study of cytomegalovirus exposure and HLA in healthy donors. Here immunoSEQ multiplex PCR was the method, and the copy in TCRdb shows in-frame clones only, minus some. This sample has about 200,000 clones, with approximately 70% found just once. Sequenced sample: PBMCs. The receptors shown here come from a man in his forties in good health and CMV-seropositive. Both conserved end residues are part of each CDR3. Fields, in order: clone size, CDR3 length, D gene, V gene, J gene, CDR3 protein, CDR3 DNA. The D gene is left open where the match is weak. The size of a clone is reported for some rows only, either as once, few or many, or as a class for expanded clones.

abundance: NA
len: 14
d_gene: TRBD1
v_gene: TRBV2
j_gene: TRBJ2-7
CDR3aa: CASRPRTGAYEQYF
CDR3nt: TGTGCCAGCAGGCCACGGACAGGGGCTTACGAGCAGTACTTC

abundance: NA
len: 14
d_gene: TRBD2
v_gene: TRBV2
j_gene: TRBJ2-5
CDR3aa: CASSASGGAEYQYF
CDR3nt: TGTGCCAGCAGTGCTAGCGGGGGGGCCGAGTATCAGTACTTC

abundance: NA
len: 14
d_gene: NA
v_gene: TRBV19
j_gene: TRBJ2-7
CDR3aa: CASSIRGPRYEQYF
CDR3nt: TGTGCCAGTAGTATCCGGGGTCCCCGCTACGAGCAGTACTTC

abundance: NA
len: 15
d_gene: TRBD2
v_gene: TRBV5-1
j_gene: TRBJ2-3
CDR3aa: CASSGGLTPTDTQYF
CDR3nt: TGCGCCAGCAGCGGGGGACTAACCCCCACAGATACGCAGTATTTT

abundance: NA
len: 13
d_gene: NA
v_gene: TRBV7-9
j_gene: TRBJ1-1
CDR3aa: CASSQDSYNEAFF
CDR3nt: TGTGCCAGCAGCCAGGACAGCTATAACGAAGCTTTCTTT

abundance: few
len: 15
d_gene: NA
v_gene: TRBV6-5
j_gene: TRBJ1-4
CDR3aa: CASSSRVSTNEKLFF
CDR3nt: TGTGCCAGCAGTTCCCGGGTCTCAACTAATGAAAAACTGTTTTTT

abundance: NA
len: 15
d_gene: TRBD1
v_gene: TRBV28
j_gene: TRBJ2-4
CDR3aa: CASSWTGWAKNIQYF
CDR3nt: TGTGCCAGCAGTTGGACAGGGTGGGCCAAAAACATTCAGTACTTC

abundance: NA
len: 14
d_gene: NA
v_gene: TRBV10-3
j_gene: TRBJ2-7
CDR3aa: CAISDRGNIHEQYF
CDR3nt: TGTGCCATCAGTGATCGGGGGAATATCCACGAGCAGTACTTC

abundance: NA
len: 13
d_gene: TRBD1
v_gene: TRBV5-1
j_gene: TRBJ2-7
CDR3aa: CASSLGQGDEQYF
CDR3nt: TGCGCCAGCAGCTTGGGACAGGGAGACGAGCAGTACTTC

abundance: NA
len: 16
d_gene: NA
v_gene: TRBV7-2
j_gene: TRBJ2-3
CDR3aa: CASSLGGGLGTDTQYF
CDR3nt: TGTGCCAGCAGCCTAGGGGGGGGTTTGGGCACAGATACGCAGTATTTT

abundance: NA
len: 16
d_gene: TRBD1
v_gene: TRBV10-3
j_gene: TRBJ2-4
CDR3aa: CAISVAQGASKNIQYF
CDR3nt: TGTGCCATCAGTGTTGCACAGGGGGCGTCCAAAAACATTCAGTACTTC

abundance: NA
len: 16
d_gene: TRBD1
v_gene: TRBV7-2
j_gene: TRBJ2-7
CDR3aa: CASSWGGTGSSYEQYF
CDR3nt: TGTGCCAGCAGCTGGGGCGGGACAGGAAGCTCCTACGAGCAGTACTTC

abundance: NA
len: 14
d_gene: TRBD2
v_gene: TRBV18
j_gene: TRBJ2-7
CDR3aa: CASSAGTSSYEQYF
CDR3nt: TGTGCCAGCTCAGCCGGGACTAGCTCATACGAGCAGTACTTC

abundance: NA
len: 14
d_gene: NA
v_gene: TRBV28
j_gene: TRBJ2-7
CDR3aa: CASSLRVNSNEQYF
CDR3nt: TGTGCCAGCAGTTTAAGAGTGAACTCTAACGAGCAGTACTTC

abundance: NA
len: 16
d_gene: TRBD2
v_gene: TRBV7-3
j_gene: TRBJ2-2
CDR3aa: CASSYGTSGGAGELFF
CDR3nt: TGTGCCAGCAGCTATGGGACTAGCGGTGGGGCCGGGGAGCTGTTTTTT

abundance: NA
len: 14
d_gene: TRBD1
v_gene: TRBV5-6
j_gene: TRBJ2-7
CDR3aa: CASSGDRGSYEQYF
CDR3nt: TGTGCCAGCAGCGGGGACAGGGGTTCCTACGAGCAGTACTTC

abundance: NA
len: 15
d_gene: NA
v_gene: TRBV11-2
j_gene: TRBJ2-1
CDR3aa: CASSPTGIPNNEQFF
CDR3nt: TGTGCCAGCAGCCCAACAGGGATCCCTAACAATGAGCAGTTCTTC

abundance: NA
len: 15
d_gene: TRBD1
v_gene: TRBV5-1
j_gene: TRBJ1-2
CDR3aa: CASSLTGGYSYGYTF
CDR3nt: TGCGCCAGCAGCTTGACAGGGGGCTATAGCTATGGCTACACCTTC

abundance: NA
len: 17
d_gene: TRBD2
v_gene: TRBV5-1
j_gene: TRBJ2-2
CDR3aa: CASSRIAGGIYTGELFF
CDR3nt: TGCGCCAGCAGCCGCATAGCGGGGGGGATATACACCGGGGAGCTGTTTTTT

abundance: NA
len: 13
d_gene: NA
v_gene: TRBV13
j_gene: TRBJ1-6
CDR3aa: CASSPPGGSPLHF
CDR3nt: TGTGCCAGCAGCCCCCCGGGGGGATCACCCCTCCACTTT

abundance: NA
len: 13
d_gene: TRBD1
v_gene: TRBV5-6
j_gene: TRBJ1-1
CDR3aa: CASSLTGGTEAFF
CDR3nt: TGTGCCAGCAGCTTGACAGGGGGCACTGAAGCTTTCTTT

abundance: NA
len: 17
d_gene: TRBD2
v_gene: TRBV9
j_gene: TRBJ2-3
CDR3aa: CASSVLSGGSAGDTQYF
CDR3nt: TGTGCCAGCAGCGTCCTTAGCGGGGGATCCGCCGGGGATACGCAGTATTTT

abundance: NA
len: 15
d_gene: NA
v_gene: TRBV7-2
j_gene: TRBJ1-1
CDR3aa: CASSLGGRPNTEAFF
CDR3nt: TGTGCCAGCAGCTTAGGGGGGCGGCCGAACACTGAAGCTTTCTTT

abundance: few
len: 21
d_gene: NA
v_gene: TRBV28
j_gene: TRBJ1-4
CDR3aa: CASSFMSESLEQNLYNEKLFF
CDR3nt: TGTGCCAGCAGTTTTATGTCGGAGAGCCTAGAACAAAATCTTTACAATGAAAAACTGTTTTTT

abundance: NA
len: 15
d_gene: NA
v_gene: TRBV7-2
j_gene: TRBJ2-2
CDR3aa: CASSPPGSVTGELFF
CDR3nt: TGTGCCAGCAGCCCCCCAGGGTCTGTCACCGGGGAGCTGTTTTTT

abundance: NA
len: 15
d_gene: NA
v_gene: TRBV7-9
j_gene: TRBJ2-2
CDR3aa: CSSSLSGGLAGELFF
CDR3nt: TGTTCCAGCAGCCTCAGTGGAGGGCTGGCCGGGGAGCTGTTTTTT

abundance: once
len: 19
d_gene: TRBD1
v_gene: TRBV14
j_gene: TRBJ1-6
CDR3aa: CASSQGQGFGSSYNSPLHF
CDR3nt: TGTGCCAGCAGCCAAGGACAGGGCTTTGGGAGCTCCTATAATTCACCCCTCCACTTT

abundance: few
len: 13
d_gene: NA
v_gene: TRBV6-6
j_gene: TRBJ2-1
CDR3aa: CASSYSPWHEQFF
CDR3nt: TGTGCCAGCAGTTACTCCCCTTGGCATGAGCAGTTCTTC

abundance: NA
len: 15
d_gene: TRBD2
v_gene: TRBV5-1
j_gene: TRBJ2-4
CDR3aa: CASSRWSSGEDIQYF
CDR3nt: TGCGCCAGCAGCCGTTGGTCTAGCGGGGAAGACATTCAGTACTTC

abundance: NA
len: 13
d_gene: NA
v_gene: TRBV6-1
j_gene: TRBJ2-7
CDR3aa: CAISRDLTAEQYF
CDR3nt: TGTGCCATCTCCCGGGATCTCACGGCCGAGCAGTACTTC

abundance: few
len: 14
d_gene: NA
v_gene: TRBV14
j_gene: TRBJ1-1
CDR3aa: CASSQETGTTEAFF
CDR3nt: TGTGCCAGCAGCCAAGAAACAGGGACCACTGAAGCTTTCTTT

abundance: NA
len: 16
d_gene: TRBD1
v_gene: TRBV6-1
j_gene: TRBJ2-5
CDR3aa: CASSEMGQVLEETQYF
CDR3nt: TGTGCCAGCAGTGAAATGGGACAGGTGCTTGAGGAGACCCAGTACTTC

abundance: few
len: 13
d_gene: NA
v_gene: TRBV28
j_gene: TRBJ1-2
CDR3aa: CASSPGQNYGYTF
CDR3nt: TGTGCCAGCAGCCCAGGACAGAACTATGGCTACACCTTC

abundance: NA
len: 15
d_gene: TRBD1
v_gene: TRBV2
j_gene: TRBJ1-5
CDR3aa: CASSEEGARDQPQHF
CDR3nt: TGTGCCAGCAGTGAAGAGGGGGCTCGCGATCAGCCCCAGCATTTT

abundance: NA
len: 15
d_gene: TRBD2
v_gene: TRBV7-2
j_gene: TRBJ2-1
CDR3aa: CASSLDSGGTKSQFF
CDR3nt: TGTGCCAGCAGCTTAGATAGCGGGGGGACTAAATCGCAGTTCTTC

abundance: NA
len: 13
d_gene: NA
v_gene: TRBV5-1
j_gene: TRBJ2-7
CDR3aa: CASSLERAYEQYF
CDR3nt: TGCGCCAGCAGCTTGGAGAGAGCCTACGAGCAGTACTTC

abundance: once
len: 15
d_gene: NA
v_gene: TRBV28
j_gene: TRBJ1-2
CDR3aa: CASSLNGVGYSGYTF
CDR3nt: TGTGCCAGCAGTTTGAACGGGGTGGGGTACAGTGGCTACACCTTC

abundance: NA
len: 14
d_gene: TRBD1
v_gene: TRBV9
j_gene: TRBJ1-5
CDR3aa: CASSVGTGDQPQHF
CDR3nt: TGTGCCAGCAGCGTAGGGACAGGGGATCAGCCCCAGCATTTT

abundance: few
len: 14
d_gene: NA
v_gene: TRBV23-1
j_gene: TRBJ2-4
CDR3aa: CASSQSIAKNIQYF
CDR3nt: TGCGCCAGCAGTCAATCCATAGCCAAAAACATTCAGTACTTC

abundance: NA
len: 20
d_gene: NA
v_gene: TRBV9
j_gene: TRBJ2-2
CDR3aa: CASSPRQGLTPNQITGELFF
CDR3nt: TGTGCCAGCAGCCCCCGACAGGGACTCACCCCCAATCAAATCACCGGGGAGCTGTTTTTT

abundance: once
len: 13
d_gene: NA
v_gene: TRBV6-5
j_gene: TRBJ2-7
CDR3aa: CASRGQASYEQYF
CDR3nt: TGTGCCAGCAGGGGCCAGGCCTCCTACGAGCAGTACTTC

abundance: NA
len: 12
d_gene: NA
v_gene: TRBV18
j_gene: TRBJ1-4
CDR3aa: CASSPGAEKLFF
CDR3nt: TGTGCCAGCTCACCGGGGGCTGAAAAACTGTTTTTT

abundance: NA
len: 15
d_gene: TRBD1
v_gene: TRBV6-1
j_gene: TRBJ1-5
CDR3aa: CASSARTGGDQPQHF
CDR3nt: TGTGCCAGCAGTGCCAGGACAGGGGGCGATCAGCCCCAGCATTTT

abundance: NA
len: 13
d_gene: NA
v_gene: TRBV5-6
j_gene: TRBJ1-2
CDR3aa: CASSLGLRQGYTF
CDR3nt: TGTGCCAGCAGCTTGGGCCTAAGACAGGGCTACACCTTC

abundance: NA
len: 17
d_gene: NA
v_gene: TRBV4-1
j_gene: TRBJ1-2
CDR3aa: CASSQGPHSFPTYGYTF
CDR3nt: TGCGCCAGCAGCCAAGGGCCGCACAGCTTCCCGACATATGGCTACACCTTC

abundance: NA
len: 13
d_gene: TRBD1
v_gene: TRBV14
j_gene: TRBJ2-4
CDR3aa: CASSQDRGDIQYF
CDR3nt: TGTGCCAGCAGCCAGGACAGGGGAGACATTCAGTACTTC